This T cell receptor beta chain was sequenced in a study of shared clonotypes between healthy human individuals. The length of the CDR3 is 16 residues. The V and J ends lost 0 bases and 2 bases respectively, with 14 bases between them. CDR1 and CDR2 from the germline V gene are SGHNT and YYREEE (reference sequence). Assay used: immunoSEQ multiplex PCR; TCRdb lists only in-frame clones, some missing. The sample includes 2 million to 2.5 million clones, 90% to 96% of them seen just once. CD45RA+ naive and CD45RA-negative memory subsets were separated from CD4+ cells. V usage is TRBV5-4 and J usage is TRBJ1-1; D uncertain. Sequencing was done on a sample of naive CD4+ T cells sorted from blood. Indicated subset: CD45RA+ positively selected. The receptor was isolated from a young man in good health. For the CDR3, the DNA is TGTGCCAGCAGCTTGGAAGGGCTTCCATCTAACACTGAAGCTTTCTTT. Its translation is CASSLEGLPSNTEAFF.